The clone carrying this TCR beta chain came up many times. As yet, its antigen is unknown. No ophthalmopathy progression within 18 months constituted stable Graves' hyperthyroidism. The PBMCs had their origin in approximately 10 ml of fresh peripheral blood. The data are from a study of T cells in Graves' hyperthyroidism and ophthalmopathy. Study findings and constraints: Most thyroid-expanded clonotypes above 0.001 were also found in blood.

Trimming cost V 6 bases and J 0 bases, with 12 bases left between them. The germline V gene encodes CDR1 SGHVS and CDR2 FQNEAQ. This CDR3 region has 14 residues. The TCR beta CDR3 regions underwent amplification using RNA transcripts as the source. During a first-round RT-PCR of the TCR CDR3, the HTBI primer set was used. Using its own MiXCR run on the multiplex PCR reads, TCRdb lists one record per CDR3 protein. The table shows fewer than 800,000 distinct CDR3 sequences, with 16% occurring only once. This sequence originates from a man between 18 and 29 years old with Graves' hyperthyroidism. This chain links TRBV7-8 with TRBJ2-7; D perhaps matches TRBD2 (6 bases). Source material: blood. This CDR3 reads CASRKSSDSYEQYF. CDR3 sequence (DNA): TGTGCCAGCAGGAAGTCTAGCGACTCCTACGAGCAGTACTTC.